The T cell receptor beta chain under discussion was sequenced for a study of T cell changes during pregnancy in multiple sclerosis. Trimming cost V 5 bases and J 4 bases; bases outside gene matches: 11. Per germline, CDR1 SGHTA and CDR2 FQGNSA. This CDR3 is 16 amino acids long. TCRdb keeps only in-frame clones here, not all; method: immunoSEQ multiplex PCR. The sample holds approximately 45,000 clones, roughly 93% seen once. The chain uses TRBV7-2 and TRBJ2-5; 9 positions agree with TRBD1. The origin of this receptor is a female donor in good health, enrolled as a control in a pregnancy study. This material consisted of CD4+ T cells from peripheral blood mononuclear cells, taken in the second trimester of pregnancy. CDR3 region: CASSPRRTGEGETQYF. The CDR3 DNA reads TGTGCCAGCAGCCCAAGAAGGACAGGGGAGGGAGAGACCCAGTACTTC.